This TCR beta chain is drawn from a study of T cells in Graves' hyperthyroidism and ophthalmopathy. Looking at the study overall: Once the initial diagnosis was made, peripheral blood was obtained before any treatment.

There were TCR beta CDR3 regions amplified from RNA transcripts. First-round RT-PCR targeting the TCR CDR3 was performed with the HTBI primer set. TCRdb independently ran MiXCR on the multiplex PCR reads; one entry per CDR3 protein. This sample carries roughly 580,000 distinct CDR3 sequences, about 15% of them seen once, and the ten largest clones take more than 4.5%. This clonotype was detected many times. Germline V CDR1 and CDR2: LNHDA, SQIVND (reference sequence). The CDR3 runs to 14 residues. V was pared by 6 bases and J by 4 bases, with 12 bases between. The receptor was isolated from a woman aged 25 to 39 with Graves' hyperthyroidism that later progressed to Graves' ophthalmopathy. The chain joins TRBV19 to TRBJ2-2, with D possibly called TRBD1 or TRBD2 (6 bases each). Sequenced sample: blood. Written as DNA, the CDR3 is TGTGCCAGTAGAGGGGGGTCGGGCACCGGGGAGCTGTTTTTT. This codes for CASRGGSGTGELFF.